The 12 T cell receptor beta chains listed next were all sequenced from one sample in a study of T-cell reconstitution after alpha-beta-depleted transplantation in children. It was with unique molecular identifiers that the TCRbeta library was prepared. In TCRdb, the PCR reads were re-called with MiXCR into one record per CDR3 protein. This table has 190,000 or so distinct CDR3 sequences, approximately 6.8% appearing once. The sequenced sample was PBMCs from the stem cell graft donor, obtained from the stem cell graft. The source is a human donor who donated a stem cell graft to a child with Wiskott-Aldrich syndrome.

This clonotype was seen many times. CDR3 nucleotides: TGTGCCAGCTCACCCCTCGACAGGGTCTCCTACAATGAGCAGTTCTTC. Amino acid sequence: CASSPLDRVSYNEQFF. V and J are TRBV18 and TRBJ2-1, with TRBD1 identical over 7 bases. Germline CDR1 KGHSH, CDR2 LQKENI. The length of the CDR3 is 16 residues. Trimming at V came to 3 bases and at J to 0 bases, leaving 5 bases not matched to a gene.

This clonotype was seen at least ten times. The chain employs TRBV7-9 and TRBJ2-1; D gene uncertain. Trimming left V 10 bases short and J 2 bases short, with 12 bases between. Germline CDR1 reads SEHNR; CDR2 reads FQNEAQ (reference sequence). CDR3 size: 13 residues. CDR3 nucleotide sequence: TGTGCCACTCCCTTCGACCCCTACAATGAGCAGTTCTTC. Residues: CATPFDPYNEQFF.

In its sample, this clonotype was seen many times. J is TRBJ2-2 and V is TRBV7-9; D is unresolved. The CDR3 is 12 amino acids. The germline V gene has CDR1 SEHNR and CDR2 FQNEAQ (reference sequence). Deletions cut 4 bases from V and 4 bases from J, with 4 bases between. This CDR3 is CASSSFTGELFF. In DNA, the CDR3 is TGTGCCAGCAGCTCCTTCACCGGGGAGCTGTTTTTT.

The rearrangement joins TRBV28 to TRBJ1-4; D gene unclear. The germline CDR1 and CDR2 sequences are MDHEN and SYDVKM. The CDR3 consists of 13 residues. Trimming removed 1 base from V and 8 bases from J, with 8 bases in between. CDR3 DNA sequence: TGTGCCAGCAGTTTATTGGCGGTGGAAAAACTGTTTTTT. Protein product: CASSLLAVEKLFF.

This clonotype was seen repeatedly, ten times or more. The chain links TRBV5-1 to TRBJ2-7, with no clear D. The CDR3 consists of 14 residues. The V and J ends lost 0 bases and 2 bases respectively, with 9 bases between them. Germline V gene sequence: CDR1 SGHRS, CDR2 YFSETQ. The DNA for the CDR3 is TGCGCCAGCAGCTTGGGTTCAGACCCCTACGAGCAGTACTTC. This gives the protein CASSLGSDPYEQYF. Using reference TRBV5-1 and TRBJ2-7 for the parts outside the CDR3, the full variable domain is KAGVTQTPRYLIKTRGQQVTLSCSPISGHRSVSWYQQTPGQGLQFLFEYFSETQRNKGNFPGRFSGRQFSNSRSEMNVSTLELGDSALYLCASSLGSDPYEQYFGPGTRLTVT.

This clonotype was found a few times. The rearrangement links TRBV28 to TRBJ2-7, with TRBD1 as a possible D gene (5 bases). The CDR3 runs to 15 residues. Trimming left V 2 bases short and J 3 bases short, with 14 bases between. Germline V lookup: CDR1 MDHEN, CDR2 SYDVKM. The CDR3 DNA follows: TGTGCCAGCAGTTTACCGGGTAGGGGTAACTACGAGCAGTACTTC. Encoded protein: CASSLPGRGNYEQYF.

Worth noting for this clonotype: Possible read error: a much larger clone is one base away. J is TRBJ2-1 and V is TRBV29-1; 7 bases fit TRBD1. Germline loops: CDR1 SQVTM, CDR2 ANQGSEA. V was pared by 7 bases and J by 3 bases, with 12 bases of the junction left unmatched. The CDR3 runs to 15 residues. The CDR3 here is CSASGNRGCYNEQFF. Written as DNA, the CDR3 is TGCAGCGCGTCCGGAAACAGGGGCTGCTACAATGAGCAGTTCTTC.

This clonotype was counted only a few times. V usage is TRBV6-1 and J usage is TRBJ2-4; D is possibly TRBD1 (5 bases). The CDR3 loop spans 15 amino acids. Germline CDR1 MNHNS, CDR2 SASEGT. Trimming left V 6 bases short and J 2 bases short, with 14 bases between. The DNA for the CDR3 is TGTGCCAGCAGAAGGGGTCATCAGTCCAAAAACATTCAGTACTTC. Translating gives CASRRGHQSKNIQYF.

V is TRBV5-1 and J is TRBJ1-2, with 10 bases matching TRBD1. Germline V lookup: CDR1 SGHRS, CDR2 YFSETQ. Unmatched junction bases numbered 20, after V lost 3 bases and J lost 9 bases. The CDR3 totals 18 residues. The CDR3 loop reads CASSSPKGGQGPLMRYTF. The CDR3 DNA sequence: TGCGCCAGCAGCTCGCCCAAGGGGGGACAGGGGCCGTTGATGCGCTACACCTTC.

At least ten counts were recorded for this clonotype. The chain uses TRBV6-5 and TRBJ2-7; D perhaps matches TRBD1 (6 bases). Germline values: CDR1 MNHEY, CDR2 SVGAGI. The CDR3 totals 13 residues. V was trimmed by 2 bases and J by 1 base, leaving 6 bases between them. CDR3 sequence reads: CASSYTGSYEQYF. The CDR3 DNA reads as TGTGCCAGCAGTTACACAGGGTCCTACGAGCAGTACTTC.

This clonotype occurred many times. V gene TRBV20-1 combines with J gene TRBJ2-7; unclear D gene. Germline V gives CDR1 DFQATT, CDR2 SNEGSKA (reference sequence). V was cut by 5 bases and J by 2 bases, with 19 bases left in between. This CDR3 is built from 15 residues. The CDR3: CSAYPSKGRTYEQYF. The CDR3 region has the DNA TGCAGTGCTTATCCGTCCAAGGGTCGTACCTACGAGCAGTACTTC.

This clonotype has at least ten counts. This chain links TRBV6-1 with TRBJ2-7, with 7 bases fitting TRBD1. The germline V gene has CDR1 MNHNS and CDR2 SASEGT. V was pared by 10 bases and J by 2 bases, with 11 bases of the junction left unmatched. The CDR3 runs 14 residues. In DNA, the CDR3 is TGTGCCACCCCGTCTAGACAGGGACCCTACGAGCAGTACTTC. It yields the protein CATPSRQGPYEQYF.